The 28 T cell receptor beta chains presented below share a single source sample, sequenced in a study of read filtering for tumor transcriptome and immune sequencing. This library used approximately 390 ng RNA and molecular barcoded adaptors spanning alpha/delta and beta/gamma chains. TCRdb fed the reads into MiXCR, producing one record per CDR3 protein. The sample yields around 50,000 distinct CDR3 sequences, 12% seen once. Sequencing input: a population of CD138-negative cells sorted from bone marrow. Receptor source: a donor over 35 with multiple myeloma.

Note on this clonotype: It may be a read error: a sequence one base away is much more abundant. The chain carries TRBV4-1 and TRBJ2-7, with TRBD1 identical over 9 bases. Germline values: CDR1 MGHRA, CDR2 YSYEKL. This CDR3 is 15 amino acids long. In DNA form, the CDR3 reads TGCGCCAGCAGCCAAGGCTGGACAGGGGACTACGAGCCGTACTTC. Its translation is CASSQGWTGDYEPYF.

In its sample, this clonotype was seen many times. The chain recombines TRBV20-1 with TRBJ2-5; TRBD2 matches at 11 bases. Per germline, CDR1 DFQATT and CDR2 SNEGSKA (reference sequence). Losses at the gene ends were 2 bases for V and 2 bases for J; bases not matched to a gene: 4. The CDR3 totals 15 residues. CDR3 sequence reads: CSARNSGGDQETQYF. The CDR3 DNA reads TGCAGTGCTAGAAATAGCGGGGGGGATCAAGAGACCCAGTACTTC.

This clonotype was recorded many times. The CDR3: CASSQERIWGPLGGYTF. The CDR3 coding sequence is TGTGCCAGCAGCCAAGAGCGGATTTGGGGCCCCTTGGGGGGCTACACCTTC. The chain couples TRBV14 to TRBJ1-2; D is possibly TRBD1 (5 bases). Germline CDR1 and CDR2: SGHDN and FVKESK. The CDR3 spans 17 residues. Trimming left V 0 bases short and J 8 bases short, with 22 bases between.

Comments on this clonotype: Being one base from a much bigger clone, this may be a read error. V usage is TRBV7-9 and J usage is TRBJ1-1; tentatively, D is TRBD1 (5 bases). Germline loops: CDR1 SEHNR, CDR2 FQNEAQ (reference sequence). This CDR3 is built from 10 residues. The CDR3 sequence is CATRGAEAFF. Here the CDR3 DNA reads TGTGCGACACGGGGGGCTGAAGCTTTCTTT.

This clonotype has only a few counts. The CDR3, as DNA: TGTGCCACGGGATCTACGCCGACCTACGAGCAGTACTTC. This sequence encodes CATGSTPTYEQYF. The V and J genes are TRBV11-2 and TRBJ2-7, with D possibly matching TRBD2 (5 bases). Germline lookup yields CDR1 SGHAT and CDR2 FQNNGV. The CDR3 runs to 13 residues. The V and J ends lost 10 bases and 2 bases respectively, with 15 bases between them.

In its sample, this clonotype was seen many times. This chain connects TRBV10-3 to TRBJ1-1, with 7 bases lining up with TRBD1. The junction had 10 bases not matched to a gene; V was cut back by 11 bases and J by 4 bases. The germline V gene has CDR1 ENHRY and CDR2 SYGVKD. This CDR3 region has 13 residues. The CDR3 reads CAASLRGGTEAFF. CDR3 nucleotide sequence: TGTGCCGCAAGCCTCAGGGGGGGCACTGAAGCTTTCTTT.

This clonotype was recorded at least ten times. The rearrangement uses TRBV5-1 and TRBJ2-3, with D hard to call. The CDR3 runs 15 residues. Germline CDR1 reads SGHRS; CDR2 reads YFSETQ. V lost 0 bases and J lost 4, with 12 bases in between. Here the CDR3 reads CASSLGPESADTQYF. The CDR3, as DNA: TGCGCCAGCAGCTTGGGGCCAGAGTCAGCAGATACGCAGTATTTT.

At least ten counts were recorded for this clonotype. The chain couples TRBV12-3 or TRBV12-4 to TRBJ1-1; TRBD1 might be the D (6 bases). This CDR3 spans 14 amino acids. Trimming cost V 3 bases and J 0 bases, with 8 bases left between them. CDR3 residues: CASSFNRVNTEAFF. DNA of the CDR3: TGTGCCAGCAGTTTTAACAGGGTGAACACTGAAGCTTTCTTT.

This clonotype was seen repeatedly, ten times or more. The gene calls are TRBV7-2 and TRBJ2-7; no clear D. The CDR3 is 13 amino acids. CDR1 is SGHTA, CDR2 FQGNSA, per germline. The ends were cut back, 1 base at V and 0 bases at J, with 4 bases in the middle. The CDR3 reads CASSLVLSYEQYF. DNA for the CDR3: TGTGCCAGCAGCTTAGTTCTCTCCTACGAGCAGTACTTC.

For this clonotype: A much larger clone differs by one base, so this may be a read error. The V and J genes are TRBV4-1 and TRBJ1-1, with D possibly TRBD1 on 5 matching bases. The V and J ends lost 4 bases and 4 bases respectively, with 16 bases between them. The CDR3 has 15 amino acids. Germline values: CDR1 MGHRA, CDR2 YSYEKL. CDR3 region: CASSRSLTRGTEAFF. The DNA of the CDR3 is TGCGCCAGCAGCCGAAGCCTAACAAGGGGCACTGAAGCTTTCTTT.

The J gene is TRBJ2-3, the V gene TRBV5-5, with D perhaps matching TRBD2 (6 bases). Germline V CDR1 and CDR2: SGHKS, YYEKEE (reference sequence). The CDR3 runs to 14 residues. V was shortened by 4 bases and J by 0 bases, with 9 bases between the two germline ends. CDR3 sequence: CASSLATSTDTQYF. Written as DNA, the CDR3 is TGTGCCAGCAGCCTAGCGACTAGCACAGATACGCAGTATTTT.

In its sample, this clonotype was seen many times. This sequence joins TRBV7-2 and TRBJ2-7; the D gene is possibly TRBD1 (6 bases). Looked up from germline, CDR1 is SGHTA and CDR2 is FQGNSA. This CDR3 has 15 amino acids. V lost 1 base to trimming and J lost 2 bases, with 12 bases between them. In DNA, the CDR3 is TGTGCCAGCAGCTTAGAGAAGCGGACAGCCTACGAGCAGTACTTC. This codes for CASSLEKRTAYEQYF. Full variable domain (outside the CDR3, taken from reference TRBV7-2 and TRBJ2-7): GAGVSQSPSNKVTEKGKDVELRCDPISGHTALYWYRQSLGQGLEFLIYFQGNSAPDKSGLPSDRFSAERTGGSVSTLTIQRTQQEDSAVYLCASSLEKRTAYEQYFGPGTRLTVT.

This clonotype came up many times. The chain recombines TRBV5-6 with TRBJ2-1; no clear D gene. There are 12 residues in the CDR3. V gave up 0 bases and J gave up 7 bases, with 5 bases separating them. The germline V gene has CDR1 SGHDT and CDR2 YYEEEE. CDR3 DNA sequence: TGTGCCAGCAGCTTGGACACAAATGAGCAGTTCTTC. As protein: CASSLDTNEQFF.

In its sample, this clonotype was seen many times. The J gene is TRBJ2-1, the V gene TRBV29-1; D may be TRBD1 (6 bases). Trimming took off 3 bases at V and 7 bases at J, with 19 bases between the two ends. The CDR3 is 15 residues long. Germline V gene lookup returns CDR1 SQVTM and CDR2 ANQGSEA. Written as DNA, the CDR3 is TGCAGCGTTGAGGACGCGCAGGGGATTGGGAATGAGCAGTTCTTC. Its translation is CSVEDAQGIGNEQFF.

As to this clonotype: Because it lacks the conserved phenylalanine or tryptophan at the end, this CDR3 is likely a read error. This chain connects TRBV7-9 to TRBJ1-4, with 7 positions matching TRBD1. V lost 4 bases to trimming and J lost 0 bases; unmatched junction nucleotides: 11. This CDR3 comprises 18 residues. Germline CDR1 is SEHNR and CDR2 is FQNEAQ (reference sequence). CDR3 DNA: TGTGCCAGCAGCTCAATTAACGGACAGGCTGCAACTAATGAAAAACTGTTTTCT. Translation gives CASSSINGQAATNEKLFS.

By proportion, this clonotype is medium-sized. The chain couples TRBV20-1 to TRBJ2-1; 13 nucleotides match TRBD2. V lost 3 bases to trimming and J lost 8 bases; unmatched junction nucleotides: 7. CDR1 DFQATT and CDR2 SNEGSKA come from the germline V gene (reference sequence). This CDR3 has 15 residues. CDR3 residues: CSASPGLAGSDEQFF. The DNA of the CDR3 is TGCAGTGCTAGTCCGGGACTAGCGGGGTCGGATGAGCAGTTCTTC.

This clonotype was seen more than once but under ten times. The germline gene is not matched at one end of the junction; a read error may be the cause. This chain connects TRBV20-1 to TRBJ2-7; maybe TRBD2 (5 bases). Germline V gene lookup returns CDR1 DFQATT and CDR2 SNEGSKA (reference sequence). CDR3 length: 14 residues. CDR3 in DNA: TGCAGTGCCCCATTGGGGAGTTGGTCCTACGAGCAGTATTTC. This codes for CSAPLGSWSYEQYF.

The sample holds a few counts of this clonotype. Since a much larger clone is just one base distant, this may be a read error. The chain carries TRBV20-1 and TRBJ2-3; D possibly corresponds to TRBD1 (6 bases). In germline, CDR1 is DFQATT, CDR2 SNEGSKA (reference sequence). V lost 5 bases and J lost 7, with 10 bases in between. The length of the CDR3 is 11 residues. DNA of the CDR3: TGCAGTGCTCGACAGGTGCATACGCAGTATTTT. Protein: CSARQVHTQYF.

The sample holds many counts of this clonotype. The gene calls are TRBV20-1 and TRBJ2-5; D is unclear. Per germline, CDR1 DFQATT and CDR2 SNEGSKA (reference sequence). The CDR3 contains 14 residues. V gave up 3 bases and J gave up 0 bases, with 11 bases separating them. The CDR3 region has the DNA TGCAGTGCTAGTCGTTTAGGAGACCAAGAGACCCAGTACTTC. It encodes CSASRLGDQETQYF.

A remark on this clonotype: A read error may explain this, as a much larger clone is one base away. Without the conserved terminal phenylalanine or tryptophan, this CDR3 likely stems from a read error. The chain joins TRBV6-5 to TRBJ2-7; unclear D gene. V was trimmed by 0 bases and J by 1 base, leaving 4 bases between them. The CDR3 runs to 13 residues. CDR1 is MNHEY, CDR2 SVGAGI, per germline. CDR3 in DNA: TGTGCCAGCAGTTACTCCCGTTCCTACGAGCAGTACTCC. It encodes CASSYSRSYEQYS.

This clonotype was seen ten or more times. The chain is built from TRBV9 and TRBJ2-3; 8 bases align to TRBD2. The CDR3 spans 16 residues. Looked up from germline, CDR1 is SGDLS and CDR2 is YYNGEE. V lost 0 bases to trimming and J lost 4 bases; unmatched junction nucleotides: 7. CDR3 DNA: TGTGCCAGCAGCGTAGACGGGGGGGCCGGACCAGATACGCAGTATTTT. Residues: CASSVDGGAGPDTQYF.

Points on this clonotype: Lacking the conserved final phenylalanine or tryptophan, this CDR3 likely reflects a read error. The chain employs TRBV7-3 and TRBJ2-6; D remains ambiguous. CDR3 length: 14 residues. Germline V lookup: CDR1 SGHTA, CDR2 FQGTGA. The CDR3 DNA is TGTGCCAGTAGCTTGAGCGCTGGGGCCAACGTCCTGACTTCC. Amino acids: CASSLSAGANVLTS.

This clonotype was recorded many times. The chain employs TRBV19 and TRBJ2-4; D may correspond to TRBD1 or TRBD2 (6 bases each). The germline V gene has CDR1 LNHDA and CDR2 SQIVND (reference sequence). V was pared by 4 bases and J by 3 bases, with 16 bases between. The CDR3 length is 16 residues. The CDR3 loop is CASSRGAVGDKNIQYF. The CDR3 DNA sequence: TGTGCCAGTAGTAGGGGGGCAGTCGGTGACAAAAACATTCAGTACTTC.

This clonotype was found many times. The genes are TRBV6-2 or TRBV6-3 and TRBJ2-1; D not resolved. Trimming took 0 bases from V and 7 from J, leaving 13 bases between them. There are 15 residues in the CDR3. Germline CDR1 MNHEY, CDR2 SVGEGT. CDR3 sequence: CASSYSIGVWNEQFF. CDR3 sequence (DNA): TGTGCCAGCAGTTACTCGATAGGAGTGTGGAATGAGCAGTTCTTC.

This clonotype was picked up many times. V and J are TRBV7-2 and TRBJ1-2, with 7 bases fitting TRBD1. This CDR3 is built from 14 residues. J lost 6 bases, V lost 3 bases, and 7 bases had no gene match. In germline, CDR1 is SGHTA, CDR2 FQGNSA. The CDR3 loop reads CASSFIQGSNGYTF. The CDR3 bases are TGTGCCAGCAGCTTCATACAGGGGAGTAATGGCTACACCTTC.

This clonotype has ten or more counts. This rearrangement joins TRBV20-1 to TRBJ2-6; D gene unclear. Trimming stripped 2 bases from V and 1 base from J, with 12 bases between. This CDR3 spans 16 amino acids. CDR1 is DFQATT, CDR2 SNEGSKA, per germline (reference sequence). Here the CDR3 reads CSARSPSMSGANVLTF. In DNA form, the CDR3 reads TGCAGTGCTAGATCTCCGTCGATGTCTGGGGCCAACGTCCTGACTTTC.

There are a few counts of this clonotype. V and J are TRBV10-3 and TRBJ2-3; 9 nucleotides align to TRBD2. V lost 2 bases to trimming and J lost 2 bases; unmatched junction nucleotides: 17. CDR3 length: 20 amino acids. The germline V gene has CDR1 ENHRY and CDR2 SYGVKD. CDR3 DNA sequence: TGTGCCATCAGTGAGGTAGGACTCGGTAGCGGGGGTACCAACACAGATACGCAGTATTTT. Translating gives CAISEVGLGSGGTNTDTQYF.

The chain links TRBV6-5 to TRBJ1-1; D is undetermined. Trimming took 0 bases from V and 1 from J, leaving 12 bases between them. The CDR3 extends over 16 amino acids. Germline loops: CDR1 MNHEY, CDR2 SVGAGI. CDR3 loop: CASSYSSGMANTEAFF. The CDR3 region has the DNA TGTGCCAGCAGTTACTCGAGCGGGATGGCGAACACTGAAGCTTTCTTT.